This TCR beta chain came from a study of cytotoxic CD8 clonotypes in ibrutinib-treated CLL. Profiling relied on immunoSEQ multiplex PCR, and the TCRdb table lists in-frame clones only, not all of them. The profile shows about 130,000 clones, about four fifths of them singletons. Germline CDR1 and CDR2: MNHEY and SMNVEV (reference sequence). There are 14 residues in the CDR3. Trimming pared 2 bases from V and 4 bases from J, leaving 11 bases between. This sequence was found in a human donor with chronic lymphocytic leukemia. The sequenced sample was PBMCs, obtained after 12 months of ibrutinib treatment. V is TRBV27 and J is TRBJ1-1; unclear D gene. CDR3 nucleotide sequence: TGTGCCAGCAGTTTAATTCCCGAGGGCACTGAAGCTTTCTTT. It specifies CASSLIPEGTEAFF.